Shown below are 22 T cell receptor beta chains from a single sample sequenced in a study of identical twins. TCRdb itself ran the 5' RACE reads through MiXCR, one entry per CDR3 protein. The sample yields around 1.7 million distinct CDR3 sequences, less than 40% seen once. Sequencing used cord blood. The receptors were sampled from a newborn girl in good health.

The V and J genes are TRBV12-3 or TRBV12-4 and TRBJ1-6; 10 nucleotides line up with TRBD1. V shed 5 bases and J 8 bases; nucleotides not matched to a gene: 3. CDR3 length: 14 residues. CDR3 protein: CASSGGQGYSPLHF. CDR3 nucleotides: TGTGCCAGCAGTGGGGGACAGGGGTATTCACCCCTCCACTTT.

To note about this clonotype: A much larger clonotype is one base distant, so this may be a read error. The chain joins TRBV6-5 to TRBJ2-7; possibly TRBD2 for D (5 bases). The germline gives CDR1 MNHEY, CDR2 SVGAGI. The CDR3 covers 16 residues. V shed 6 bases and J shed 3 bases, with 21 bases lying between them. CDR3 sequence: CASRLETNGPIYEQYF. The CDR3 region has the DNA TGTGCCAGCAGACTGGAGACTAACGGACCAATCTACGAGCAGTACTTC.

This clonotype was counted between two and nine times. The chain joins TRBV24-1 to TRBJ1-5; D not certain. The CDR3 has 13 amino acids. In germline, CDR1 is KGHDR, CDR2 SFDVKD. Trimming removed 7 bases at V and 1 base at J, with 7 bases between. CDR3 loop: CATRGSSNQPQHF. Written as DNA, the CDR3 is TGTGCCACCAGGGGAAGCAGCAATCAGCCCCAGCATTTT.

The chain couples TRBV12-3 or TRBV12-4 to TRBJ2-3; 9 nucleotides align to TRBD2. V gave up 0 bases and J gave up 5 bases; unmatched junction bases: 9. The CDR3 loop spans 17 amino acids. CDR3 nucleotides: TGTGCCAGCAGTTTAGCGCCCTGGCGGGGGGGCCGAGATACGCAGTATTTT. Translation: CASSLAPWRGGRDTQYF.

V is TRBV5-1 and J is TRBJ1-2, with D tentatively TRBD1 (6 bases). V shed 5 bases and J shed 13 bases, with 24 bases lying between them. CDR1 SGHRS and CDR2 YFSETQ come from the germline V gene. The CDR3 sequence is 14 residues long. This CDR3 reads CASSRRGSPMDATF. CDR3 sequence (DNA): TGCGCCAGCAGTAGGAGGGGGTCGCCGATGGATGCCACCTTC.

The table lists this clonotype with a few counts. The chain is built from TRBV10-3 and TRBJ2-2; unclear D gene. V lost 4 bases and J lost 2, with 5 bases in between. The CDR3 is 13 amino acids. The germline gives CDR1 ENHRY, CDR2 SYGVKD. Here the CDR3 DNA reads TGTGCCATCAGTGGACAAAACACCGGGGAGCTGTTTTTT. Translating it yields CAISGQNTGELFF.

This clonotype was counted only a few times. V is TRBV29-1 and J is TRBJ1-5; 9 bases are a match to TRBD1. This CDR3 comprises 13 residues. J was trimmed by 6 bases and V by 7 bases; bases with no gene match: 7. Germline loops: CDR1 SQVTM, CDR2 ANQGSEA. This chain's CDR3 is CSARTGEGQPQHF. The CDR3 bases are TGCAGCGCGAGGACAGGGGAAGGTCAGCCCCAGCATTTT.

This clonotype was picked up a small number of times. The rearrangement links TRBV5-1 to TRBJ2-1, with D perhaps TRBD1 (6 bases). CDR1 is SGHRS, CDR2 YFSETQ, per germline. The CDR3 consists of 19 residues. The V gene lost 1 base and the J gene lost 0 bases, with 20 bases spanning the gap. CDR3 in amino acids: CASSLYRGTSTSSYNEQFF. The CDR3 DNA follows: TGCGCCAGCAGCTTGTATAGGGGGACCTCAACGAGCTCCTACAATGAGCAGTTCTTC.

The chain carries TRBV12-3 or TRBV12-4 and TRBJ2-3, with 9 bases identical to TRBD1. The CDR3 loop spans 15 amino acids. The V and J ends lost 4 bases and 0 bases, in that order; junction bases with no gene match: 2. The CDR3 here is CASSWTGDSTDTQYF. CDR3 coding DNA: TGTGCCAGCAGTTGGACAGGGGATAGCACAGATACGCAGTATTTT.

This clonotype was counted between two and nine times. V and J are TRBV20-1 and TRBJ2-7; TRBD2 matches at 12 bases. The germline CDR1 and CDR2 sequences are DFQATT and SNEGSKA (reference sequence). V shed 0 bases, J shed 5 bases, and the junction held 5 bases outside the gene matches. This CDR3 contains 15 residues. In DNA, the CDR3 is TGCAGTGCTAGAGATTTAAGACTAGCGGGAGACGAGCAGTACTTC. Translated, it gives CSARDLRLAGDEQYF.

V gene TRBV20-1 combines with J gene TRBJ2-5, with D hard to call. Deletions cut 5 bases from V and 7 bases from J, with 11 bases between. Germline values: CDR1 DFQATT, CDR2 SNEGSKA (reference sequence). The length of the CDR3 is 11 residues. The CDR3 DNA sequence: TGCAGTGCTGAAGCCCGAGGGACCCAGTACTTC. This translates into CSAEARGTQYF.

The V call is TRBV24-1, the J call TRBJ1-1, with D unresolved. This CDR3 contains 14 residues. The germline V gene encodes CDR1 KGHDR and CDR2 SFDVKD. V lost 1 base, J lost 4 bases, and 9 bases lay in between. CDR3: CATSDFWESTEAFF. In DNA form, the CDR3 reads TGTGCCACCAGTGATTTCTGGGAAAGCACTGAAGCTTTCTTT.

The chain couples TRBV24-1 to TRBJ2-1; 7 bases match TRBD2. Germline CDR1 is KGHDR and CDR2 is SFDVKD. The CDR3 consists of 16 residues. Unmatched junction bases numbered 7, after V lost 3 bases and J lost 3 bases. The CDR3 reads CATSDPRLAYYNEQFF. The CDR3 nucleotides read TGTGCCACCAGTGATCCCAGACTAGCATACTACAATGAGCAGTTCTTC.

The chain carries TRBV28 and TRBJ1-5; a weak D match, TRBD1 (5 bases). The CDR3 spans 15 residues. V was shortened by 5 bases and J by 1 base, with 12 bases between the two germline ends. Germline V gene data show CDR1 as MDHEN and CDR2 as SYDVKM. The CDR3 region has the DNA TGTGCCAGCAGTCCCGCGGGGCGGAGCAATCAGCCCCAGCATTTT. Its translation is CASSPAGRSNQPQHF.

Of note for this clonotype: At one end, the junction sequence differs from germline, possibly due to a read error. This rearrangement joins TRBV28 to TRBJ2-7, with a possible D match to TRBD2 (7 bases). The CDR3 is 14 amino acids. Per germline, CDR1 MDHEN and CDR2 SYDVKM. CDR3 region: CASRERGGPYELYF. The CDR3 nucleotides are TGTGCCAGCAGAGAAAGGGGGGGGCCCTACGAGCTGTACTTC.

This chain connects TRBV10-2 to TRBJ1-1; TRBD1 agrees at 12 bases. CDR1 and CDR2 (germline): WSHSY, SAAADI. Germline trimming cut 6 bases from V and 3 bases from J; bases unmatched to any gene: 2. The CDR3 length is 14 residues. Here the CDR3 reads CASRGTGGYTEAFF. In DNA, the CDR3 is TGCGCCAGCAGGGGGACAGGGGGCTACACTGAAGCTTTCTTT.

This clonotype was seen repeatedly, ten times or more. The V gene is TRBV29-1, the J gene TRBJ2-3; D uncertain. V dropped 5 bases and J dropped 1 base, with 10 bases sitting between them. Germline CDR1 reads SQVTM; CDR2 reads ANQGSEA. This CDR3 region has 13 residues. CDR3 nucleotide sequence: TGCAGCGTTTTGGGGTGGGGCACAGATACGCAGTATTTT. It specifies CSVLGWGTDTQYF.

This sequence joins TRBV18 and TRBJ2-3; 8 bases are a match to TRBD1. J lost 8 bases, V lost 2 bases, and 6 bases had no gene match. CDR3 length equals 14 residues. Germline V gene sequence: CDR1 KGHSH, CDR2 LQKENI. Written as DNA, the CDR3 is TGTGCCAGCTCACCAGGACAGGGTCTGGGTACGCAGTATTTT. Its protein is CASSPGQGLGTQYF.

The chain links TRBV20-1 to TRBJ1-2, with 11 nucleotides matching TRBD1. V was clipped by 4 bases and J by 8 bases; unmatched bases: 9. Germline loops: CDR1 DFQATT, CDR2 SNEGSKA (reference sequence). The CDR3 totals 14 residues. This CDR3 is CSATKGQGVEGYTF. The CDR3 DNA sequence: TGCAGTGCTACGAAGGGACAGGGGGTTGAAGGCTACACCTTC.

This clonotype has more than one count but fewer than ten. The CDR3 reads CASSLGGRGGNQPQHF. The CDR3 nucleotides read TGTGCCAGCAGCTTAGGGGGCAGGGGCGGCAATCAGCCCCAGCATTTT. The chain employs TRBV11-2 and TRBJ1-5; D perhaps matches TRBD1 (6 bases). V lost 1 base to trimming and J lost 2 bases, with 12 bases between them. The germline CDR1 and CDR2 sequences are SGHAT and FQNNGV. The CDR3 spans 16 residues.

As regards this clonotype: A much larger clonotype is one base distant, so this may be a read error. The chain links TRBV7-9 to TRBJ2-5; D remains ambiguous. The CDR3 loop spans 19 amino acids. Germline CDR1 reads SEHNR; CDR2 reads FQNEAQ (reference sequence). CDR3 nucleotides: TGTGCCGGCAGCTTATTGAATGGCATGGGCGAACACCATGGGGAGACCCAGTACTTC. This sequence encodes CAGSLLNGMGEHHGETQYF.

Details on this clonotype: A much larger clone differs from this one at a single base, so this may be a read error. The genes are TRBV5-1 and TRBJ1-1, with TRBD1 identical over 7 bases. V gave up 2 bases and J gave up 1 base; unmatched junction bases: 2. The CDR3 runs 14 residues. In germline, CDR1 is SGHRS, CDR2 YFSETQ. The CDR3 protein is CASSFTGANTEAFF. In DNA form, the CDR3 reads TGCGCCAGCAGCTTCACAGGGGCGAACACTGAAGCTTTCTTT.